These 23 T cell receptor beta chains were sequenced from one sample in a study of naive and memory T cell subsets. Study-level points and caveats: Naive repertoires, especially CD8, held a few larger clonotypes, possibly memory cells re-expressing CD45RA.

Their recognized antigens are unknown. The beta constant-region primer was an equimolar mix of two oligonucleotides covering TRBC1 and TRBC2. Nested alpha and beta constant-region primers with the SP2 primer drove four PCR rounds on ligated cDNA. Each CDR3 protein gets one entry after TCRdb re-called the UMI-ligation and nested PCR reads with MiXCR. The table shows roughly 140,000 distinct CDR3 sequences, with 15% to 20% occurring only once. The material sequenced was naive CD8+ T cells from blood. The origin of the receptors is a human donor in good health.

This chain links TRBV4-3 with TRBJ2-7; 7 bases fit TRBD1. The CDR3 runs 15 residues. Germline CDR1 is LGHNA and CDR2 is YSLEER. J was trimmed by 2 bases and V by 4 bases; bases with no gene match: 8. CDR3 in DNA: TGCGCCAGCAGCCCCAGTACAGGGGTGGCCTACGAGCAGTACTTC. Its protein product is CASSPSTGVAYEQYF.

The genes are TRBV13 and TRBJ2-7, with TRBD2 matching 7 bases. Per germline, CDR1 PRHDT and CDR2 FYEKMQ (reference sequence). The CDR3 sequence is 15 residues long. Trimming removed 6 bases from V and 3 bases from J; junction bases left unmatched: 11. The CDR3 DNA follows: TGTGCCAGCAGTTCTGGTGGGGAGGGAAACTACGAGCAGTACTTC. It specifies CASSSGGEGNYEQYF.

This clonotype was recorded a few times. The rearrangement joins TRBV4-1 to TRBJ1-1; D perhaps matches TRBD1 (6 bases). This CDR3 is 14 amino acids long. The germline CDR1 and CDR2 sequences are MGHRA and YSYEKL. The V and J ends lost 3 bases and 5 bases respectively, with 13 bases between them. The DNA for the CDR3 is TGCGCCAGCAGCCACGTGGCAGGGGAGACTGAAGCTTTCTTT. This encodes CASSHVAGETEAFF.

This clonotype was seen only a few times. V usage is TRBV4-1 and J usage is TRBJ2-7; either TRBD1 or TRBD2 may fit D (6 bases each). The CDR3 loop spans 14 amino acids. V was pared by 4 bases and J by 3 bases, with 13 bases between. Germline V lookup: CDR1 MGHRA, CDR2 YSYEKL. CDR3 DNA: TGCGCCAGCAGCCCGGAGGGCAGGGGCTACGAGCAGTACTTC. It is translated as CASSPEGRGYEQYF.

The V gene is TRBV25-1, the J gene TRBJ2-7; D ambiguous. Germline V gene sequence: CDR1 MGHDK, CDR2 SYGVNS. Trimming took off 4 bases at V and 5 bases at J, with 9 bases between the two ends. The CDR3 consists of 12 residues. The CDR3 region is CASSGGGDEQYF. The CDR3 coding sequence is TGTGCCAGCAGTGGGGGTGGGGACGAGCAGTACTTC.

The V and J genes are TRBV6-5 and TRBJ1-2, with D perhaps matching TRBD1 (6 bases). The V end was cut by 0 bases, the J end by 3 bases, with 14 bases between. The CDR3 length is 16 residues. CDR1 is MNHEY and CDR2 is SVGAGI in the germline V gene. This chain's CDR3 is CASSYSFPGADYGYTF. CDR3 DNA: TGTGCCAGCAGTTACTCGTTTCCGGGGGCCGACTATGGCTACACCTTC.

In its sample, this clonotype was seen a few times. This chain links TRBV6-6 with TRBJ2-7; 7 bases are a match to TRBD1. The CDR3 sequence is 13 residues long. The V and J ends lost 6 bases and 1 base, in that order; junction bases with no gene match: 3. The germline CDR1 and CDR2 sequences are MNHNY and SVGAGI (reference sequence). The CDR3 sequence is CASSPQGSYEQYF. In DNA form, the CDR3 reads TGTGCCAGCAGCCCACAGGGGTCCTACGAGCAGTACTTC.

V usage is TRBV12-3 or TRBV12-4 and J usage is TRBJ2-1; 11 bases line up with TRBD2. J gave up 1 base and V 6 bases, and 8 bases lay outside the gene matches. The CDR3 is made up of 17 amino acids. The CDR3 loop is CASSRPIAGGSYNEQFF. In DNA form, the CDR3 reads TGTGCCAGCAGCAGACCTATAGCGGGAGGGTCCTACAATGAGCAGTTCTTC.

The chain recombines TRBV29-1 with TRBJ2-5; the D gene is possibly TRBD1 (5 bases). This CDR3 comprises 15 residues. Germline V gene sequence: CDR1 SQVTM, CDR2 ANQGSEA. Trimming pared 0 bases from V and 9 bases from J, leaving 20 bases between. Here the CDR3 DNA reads TGCAGCGTTGAAGATCCCCCACTTCAGGGTTCCGCCCAGTACTTC. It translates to CSVEDPPLQGSAQYF.

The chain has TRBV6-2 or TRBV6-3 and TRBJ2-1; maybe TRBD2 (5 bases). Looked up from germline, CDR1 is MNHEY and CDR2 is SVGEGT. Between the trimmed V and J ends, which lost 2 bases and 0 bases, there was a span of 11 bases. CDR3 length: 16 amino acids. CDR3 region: CASSYGAVSSYNEQFF. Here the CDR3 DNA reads TGTGCCAGCAGTTACGGAGCGGTCAGCTCCTACAATGAGCAGTTCTTC.

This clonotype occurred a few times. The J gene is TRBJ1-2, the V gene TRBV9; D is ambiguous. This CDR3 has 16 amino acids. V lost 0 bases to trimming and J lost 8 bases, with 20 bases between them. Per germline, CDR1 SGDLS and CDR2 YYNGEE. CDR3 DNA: TGTGCCAGCAGCGTAGCTTCGTCAGGCCCCGGGGTAGGCTACACCTTC. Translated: CASSVASSGPGVGYTF.

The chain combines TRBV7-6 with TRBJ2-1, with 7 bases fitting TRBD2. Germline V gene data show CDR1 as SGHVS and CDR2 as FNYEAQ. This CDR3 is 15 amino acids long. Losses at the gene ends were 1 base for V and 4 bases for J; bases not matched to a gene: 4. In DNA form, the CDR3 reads TGTGCCAGCAGCTTAGAGGCTAGCGGATACAATGAGCAGTTCTTC. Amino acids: CASSLEASGYNEQFF. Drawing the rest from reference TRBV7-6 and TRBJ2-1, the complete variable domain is GAGVSQSPRYKVTKRGQDVALRCDPISGHVSLYWYRQALGQGPEFLTYFNYEAQQDKSGLPNDRFSAERPEGSISTLTIQRTEQRDSAMYRCASSLEASGYNEQFFGPGTRLTVL.

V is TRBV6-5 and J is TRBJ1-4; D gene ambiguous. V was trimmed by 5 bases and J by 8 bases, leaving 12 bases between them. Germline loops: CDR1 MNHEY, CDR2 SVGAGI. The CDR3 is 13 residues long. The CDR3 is CASSPMGGEKLFF. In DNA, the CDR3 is TGTGCCAGCAGTCCCATGGGAGGGGAAAAACTGTTTTTT.

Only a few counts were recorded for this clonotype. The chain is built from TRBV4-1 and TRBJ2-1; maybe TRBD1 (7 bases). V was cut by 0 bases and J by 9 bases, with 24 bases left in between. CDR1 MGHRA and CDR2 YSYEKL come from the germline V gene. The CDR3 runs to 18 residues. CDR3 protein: CASSQDLAGQTSRGEQFF. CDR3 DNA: TGCGCCAGCAGCCAAGATCTCGCGGGACAGACAAGTCGGGGTGAGCAGTTCTTC.

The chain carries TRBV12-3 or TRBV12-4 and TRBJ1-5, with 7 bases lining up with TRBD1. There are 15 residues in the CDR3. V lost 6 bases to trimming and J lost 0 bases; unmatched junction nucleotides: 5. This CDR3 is CASRWTGDSNQPQHF. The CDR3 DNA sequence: TGTGCCAGCAGATGGACAGGAGATAGCAATCAGCCCCAGCATTTT.

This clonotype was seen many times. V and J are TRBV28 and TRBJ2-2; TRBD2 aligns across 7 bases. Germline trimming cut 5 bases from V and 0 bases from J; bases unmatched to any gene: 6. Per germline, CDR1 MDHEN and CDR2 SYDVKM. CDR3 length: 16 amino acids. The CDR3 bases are TGTGCCAGCAGTCCCTACGCGGGGGCGAACACCGGGGAGCTGTTTTTT. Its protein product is CASSPYAGANTGELFF.

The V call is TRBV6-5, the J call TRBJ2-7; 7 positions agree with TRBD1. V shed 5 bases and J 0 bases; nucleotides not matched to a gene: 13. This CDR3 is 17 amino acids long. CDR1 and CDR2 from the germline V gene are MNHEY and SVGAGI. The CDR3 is CASSIRDSLKSSYEQYF. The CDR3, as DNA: TGTGCCAGCAGTATAAGGGACAGTCTGAAGAGCTCCTACGAGCAGTACTTC.

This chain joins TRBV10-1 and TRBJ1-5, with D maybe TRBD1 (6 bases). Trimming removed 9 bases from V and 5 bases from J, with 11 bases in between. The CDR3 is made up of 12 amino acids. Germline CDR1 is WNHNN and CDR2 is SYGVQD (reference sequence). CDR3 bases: TGCGCCAGTGGGGACACCTATCAGCCCCAGCATTTT. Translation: CASGDTYQPQHF.

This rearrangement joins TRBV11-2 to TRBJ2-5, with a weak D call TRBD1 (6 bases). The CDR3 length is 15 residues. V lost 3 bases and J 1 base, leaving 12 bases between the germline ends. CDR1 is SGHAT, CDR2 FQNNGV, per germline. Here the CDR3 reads CASSFSGTPQETQYF. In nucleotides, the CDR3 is TGTGCCAGCAGCTTCTCCGGGACACCCCAAGAGACCCAGTACTTC.

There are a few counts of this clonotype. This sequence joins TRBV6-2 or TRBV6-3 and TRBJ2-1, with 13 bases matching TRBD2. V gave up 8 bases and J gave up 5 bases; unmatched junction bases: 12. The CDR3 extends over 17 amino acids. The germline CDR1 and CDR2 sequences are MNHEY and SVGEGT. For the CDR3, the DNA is TGTGCCAGCGGCCTCTCCACTAGCGGGAGGGCCAACAATGAGCAGTTCTTC. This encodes CASGLSTSGRANNEQFF.

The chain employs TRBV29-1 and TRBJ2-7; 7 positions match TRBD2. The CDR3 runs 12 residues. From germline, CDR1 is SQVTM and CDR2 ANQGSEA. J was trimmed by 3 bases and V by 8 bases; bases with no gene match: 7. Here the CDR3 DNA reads TGCAGCATTCGGGGGGAGGGCTACGAGCAGTACTTC. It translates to CSIRGEGYEQYF.

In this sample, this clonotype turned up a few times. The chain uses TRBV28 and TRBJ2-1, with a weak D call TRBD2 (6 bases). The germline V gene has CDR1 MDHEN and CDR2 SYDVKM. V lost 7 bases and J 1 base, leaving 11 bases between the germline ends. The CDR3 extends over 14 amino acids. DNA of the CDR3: TGTGCCAGCATCGCTAGCGTTTCCTACAATGAGCAGTTCTTC. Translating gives CASIASVSYNEQFF.

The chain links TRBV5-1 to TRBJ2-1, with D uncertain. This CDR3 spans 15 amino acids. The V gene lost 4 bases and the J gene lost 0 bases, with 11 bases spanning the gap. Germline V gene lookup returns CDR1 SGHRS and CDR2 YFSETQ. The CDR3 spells CASSVLPSSYNEQFF. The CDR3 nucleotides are TGCGCCAGCAGCGTGCTTCCTAGCTCCTACAATGAGCAGTTCTTC. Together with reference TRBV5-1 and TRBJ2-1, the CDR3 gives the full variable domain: KAGVTQTPRYLIKTRGQQVTLSCSPISGHRSVSWYQQTPGQGLQFLFEYFSETQRNKGNFPGRFSGRQFSNSRSEMNVSTLELGDSALYLCASSVLPSSYNEQFFGPGTRLTVL.